The next 6 T cell receptor beta chains were all read from a single sample in a study of a mutant IDH1 vaccine in newly diagnosed glioma. Noted time point: baseline, week 1 (first vaccination visit). Treatment described: pre-vaccination baseline after standard-of-care therapy. Clones were read by immunoSEQ multiplex PCR, and TCRdb kept only the in-frame ones, dropping some. The sample lists tens of thousands of clones, about four fifths occurring once. This specimen was PBMCs, taken from a glioma patient treated with radiotherapy, temozolomide or both. The receptors come from a man aged 50 to 59 with glioma.

The chain carries TRBV4-2 and TRBJ2-3; D may match TRBD1 or TRBD2 (6 bases each). CDR1 and CDR2 (germline): LGHNA, YNFKEQ. The CDR3 loop spans 14 amino acids. With 1 base removed from V and 5 bases from J, the gap between germline ends came to 10 bases. CDR3 region: CASSQGGARDTQYF. The CDR3 DNA reads TGTGCCAGCAGCCAAGGGGGGGCAAGAGATACGCAGTATTTT.

CDR3 DNA: TGTGCCAGCAGCCGGGACTCCGAGTATGGCTACACCTTC. It is translated as CASSRDSEYGYTF. The chain is built from TRBV5-6 and TRBJ1-2, with D maybe TRBD1 (5 bases). The V end lost 4 bases, the J end lost 5 bases, and 12 bases lay between the germline ends. The CDR3 consists of 13 residues. Germline V lookup: CDR1 SGHDT, CDR2 YYEEEE.

The gene calls are TRBV18 and TRBJ1-2; D gene uncertain. The CDR3 length is 14 residues. Germline V CDR1 and CDR2: KGHSH, LQKENI. The V and J ends lost 3 bases and 1 base respectively, with 9 bases between them. The CDR3: CASSPSHSNYGYTF. The CDR3 coding sequence is TGTGCCAGCTCACCCTCACACAGTAACTATGGCTACACCTTC.

In its sample, this clone was seen many times. This sequence joins TRBV27 and TRBJ1-5; D perhaps matches TRBD1 (5 bases). V lost 0 bases and J 7 bases, leaving 13 bases between the germline ends. Germline V gene lookup returns CDR1 MNHEY and CDR2 SMNVEV (reference sequence). The CDR3 consists of 15 residues. DNA of the CDR3: TGTGCCAGCAGTTTATCGAGAGCAGGGCTGCAGCCCCAGCATTTT. Translation: CASSLSRAGLQPQHF.

This clone was detected a few times. The chain links TRBV6-1 to TRBJ2-7; 11 bases are shared with TRBD1. After removal of 3 bases from V and 2 bases from J, the junction contained 6 bases not matched to a gene. The CDR3 is 16 amino acids. Germline CDR1 is MNHNS and CDR2 is SASEGT. CDR3 sequence (DNA): TGTGCCAGCAGTGACCTGGGACAGGGGGGGGCCTACGAGCAGTACTTC. Residues: CASSDLGQGGAYEQYF.

This chain uses TRBV30 with TRBJ2-6; unclear D gene. The germline CDR1 and CDR2 sequences are GTSNPN and SVGIG (reference sequence). The V end lost 3 bases, the J end lost 4 bases, and 7 bases lay between the germline ends. This CDR3 comprises 13 residues. CDR3 region: CAWRSSGANVLTF. The CDR3 DNA sequence: TGTGCCTGGAGAAGTTCAGGGGCCAACGTCCTGACTTTC.